What follows are 21 T cell receptor beta chains derived from one specimen sequenced in a study of blood T cell repertoires in COVID-19. Clones were read by immunoSEQ multiplex PCR, and TCRdb kept only the in-frame ones, dropping some. The sample gives 40,000 to 55,000 clones, about 83% of which show up once; about 5.2% is in the top ten. The material sequenced was peripheral blood. These receptors were obtained from a human donor in a cohort sampled during active COVID-19.

The V and J genes are TRBV5-4 and TRBJ2-7, with TRBD1 identical over 7 bases. The J segment lost 1 base and the V segment lost 4 bases, leaving 5 bases of the junction unmatched. This CDR3 region has 14 residues. Per the germline V gene, CDR1 is SGHNT and CDR2 is YYREEE (reference sequence). CDR3 in DNA: TGTGCCAGCAGCACCGACAGGGCGTCCTACGAGCAGTACTTC. Its translation is CASSTDRASYEQYF.

This clone has just a few counts. This chain links TRBV2 with TRBJ2-7, with TRBD1 matching 9 bases. V gave up 6 bases and J gave up 6 bases; unmatched junction bases: 9. The CDR3 has 14 residues. Per the germline V gene, CDR1 is SNHLY and CDR2 is FYNNEI. CDR3 in amino acids: CASSAGTGYFEQYF. CDR3 coding DNA: TGTGCCAGCAGCGCGGGGACAGGGTACTTCGAGCAGTACTTC.

The CDR3 is CASSREINEKLFF. The CDR3 bases are TGTGCCAGCAGTCGGGAGATTAATGAAAAACTGTTTTTT. V gene TRBV6-4 combines with J gene TRBJ1-4; D remains unclear. CDR1 is MRHNA, CDR2 SNTAGT, per germline. The CDR3 has 13 amino acids. V was clipped by 5 bases and J by 4 bases, with 8 bases between them.

The V gene is TRBV2, the J gene TRBJ2-2, with D possibly being TRBD1 (6 bases). V gave up 2 bases and J gave up 3 bases, with 19 bases separating them. Germline V CDR1 and CDR2: SNHLY, FYNNEI. The CDR3 is 18 amino acids. The CDR3 DNA follows: TGTGCCAGCAGTGAAAGCGTCCCAGGGGTTATCGACACCGGGGAGCTGTTTTTT. Its protein product is CASSESVPGVIDTGELFF.

This clone occurred a few times. An end of the junction differs from the germline gene, which may be a read error. This sequence joins TRBV7-7 and TRBJ2-1; TRBD2 aligns across 8 bases. The CDR3 is 15 amino acids. Germline V CDR1 and CDR2: SSHAT, FNYEAQ (reference sequence). For the CDR3, the DNA is TGTGCTAGCAGCTTAGGAGCGGGGGCGAACAATGAGCAGTTCTTC. Translating it yields CASSLGAGANNEQFF.

This clone has a handful of counts. The sample carries other DNA sequences with the same CDR3. This chain joins TRBV12-3 or TRBV12-4 and TRBJ1-5, with a tentative D call TRBD1 (5 bases). Trimming took 5 bases from V and 11 from J, leaving 10 bases between them. This CDR3 contains 11 residues. The CDR3 DNA reads as TGTGCCAGCAGTCCGGGGGGGACCCAGCATTTT. Protein sequence: CASSPGGTQHF.

This sequence joins TRBV5-4 and TRBJ1-1, with D hard to call. This CDR3 is 14 amino acids long. The germline V gene encodes CDR1 SGHNT and CDR2 YYREEE (reference sequence). V lost 6 bases and J 5 bases, leaving 17 bases between the germline ends. For the CDR3, the DNA is TGTGCCAGCACCCCCGCCTCGGTCGGGACTGAAGCTTTCTTT. This codes for CASTPASVGTEAFF. Combining the CDR3 with reference TRBV5-4 and TRBJ1-1 gives the whole variable domain ETGVTQSPTHLIKTRGQQVTLRCSSQSGHNTVSWYQQALGQGPQFIFQYYREEENGRGNFPPRFSGLQFPNYSSELNVNALELDDSALYLCASTPASVGTEAFFGQGTRLTVV.

CDR3 sequence (DNA): TGTGCCAGCAGATCCAGCGGGGGGGCCTACGAGCAGTACTTC. Translated: CASRSSGGAYEQYF. J is TRBJ2-7 and V is TRBV6-6; 10 nucleotides align to TRBD2. Germline V gives CDR1 MNHNY, CDR2 SVGAGI (reference sequence). The CDR3 has 14 residues. V lost 6 bases to trimming and J lost 2 bases; unmatched junction nucleotides: 4.

The chain has TRBV5-1 and TRBJ2-7; 13 positions agree with TRBD2. The length of the CDR3 is 15 residues. The ends lost 2 bases at V and 4 bases at J; junction bases unmatched: 3. The V gene's germline CDR1 is SGHRS and CDR2 YFSETQ. CDR3 protein: CASSFGLAGEYEQYF. DNA for the CDR3: TGCGCCAGCAGCTTCGGACTAGCGGGGGAATACGAGCAGTACTTC.

The V and J genes are TRBV2 and TRBJ2-4, with D tentatively TRBD2 (5 bases). This CDR3 contains 15 residues. V lost 7 bases and J lost 5, with 18 bases in between. Germline assignment: CDR1 SNHLY and CDR2 FYNNEI. The CDR3 protein is CASTLDLFGENIQYF. CDR3 nucleotide sequence: TGTGCCAGCACCCTCGACCTCTTCGGGGAAAACATTCAGTACTTC. Together with reference TRBV2 and TRBJ2-4, the CDR3 gives the full variable domain: EPEVTQTPSHQVTQMGQEVILRCVPISNHLYFYWYRQILGQKVEFLVSFYNNEISEKSEIFDDQFSVERPDGSNFTLKIRSTKLEDSAMYFCASTLDLFGENIQYFGAGTRLSVL.

The chain links TRBV5-4 to TRBJ2-3; 9 bases map to TRBD2. The CDR3 runs to 17 residues. V shed 4 bases, J shed 1 base, and the junction held 10 bases outside the gene matches. The V gene's germline CDR1 is SGHNT and CDR2 YYREEE (reference sequence). CDR3 in DNA: TGTGCCAGCAGCCTCCGGTTAGCGGGGGACCGCACAGATACGCAGTATTTT. Encoded protein: CASSLRLAGDRTDTQYF.

The chain has TRBV29-1 and TRBJ2-7, with TRBD1 identical over 11 bases. J was trimmed by 4 bases and V by 7 bases; bases with no gene match: 6. The CDR3 spans 13 residues. CDR1 is SQVTM and CDR2 is ANQGSEA in the germline V gene. This CDR3 reads CSATGQGAYEQYF. The CDR3 bases are TGCAGCGCTACCGGACAGGGGGCTTACGAGCAGTACTTC.

The CDR3 nucleotides are TGTGCCAGCAGTTTGGGGGGTACGATGCAGCCCCAGCATTTT. Protein sequence: CASSLGGTMQPQHF. This rearrangement joins TRBV28 to TRBJ1-5; D may be TRBD1 (5 bases). CDR1 is MDHEN and CDR2 is SYDVKM in the germline V gene. V was trimmed by 3 bases and J by 7 bases, leaving 13 bases between them. This CDR3 comprises 14 residues. Full variable domain (outside the CDR3, taken from reference TRBV28 and TRBJ1-5): DVKVTQSSRYLVKRTGEKVFLECVQDMDHENMFWYRQDPGLGLRLIYFSYDVKMKEKGDIPEGYSVSREKKERFSLILESASTNQTSMYLCASSLGGTMQPQHFGDGTRLSIL.

The chain carries TRBV10-2 and TRBJ2-1, with 9 bases matching TRBD2. Trimming cost V 5 bases and J 10 bases; bases outside gene matches: 9. Germline V lookup: CDR1 WSHSY, CDR2 SAAADI. The CDR3 is 14 residues long. The CDR3 DNA follows: TGCGCCAGCAGTCTGCTAGCGGGGATTGGAGAGCAGTTCTTC. This translates into CASSLLAGIGEQFF.

V is TRBV19 and J is TRBJ2-7, with D uncertain. Trimming pared 2 bases from V and 1 base from J, leaving 18 bases between. This CDR3 is 17 amino acids long. CDR1 and CDR2 (germline): LNHDA, SQIVND (reference sequence). CDR3 amino acids: CASSIRPAYSSSYEQYF. CDR3 DNA sequence: TGTGCCAGTAGTATACGGCCCGCTTACAGTAGTTCCTACGAGCAGTACTTC.

V and J are TRBV10-3 and TRBJ2-6; 9 nucleotides agree with TRBD2. There are 19 residues in the CDR3. Germline assignment: CDR1 ENHRY and CDR2 SYGVKD. J lost 2 bases, V lost 7 bases, and 15 bases had no gene match. CDR3 in DNA: TGTGCCATCAAGCGCGGGGTAGCGGGGGTTTCAGCTGGGGCCAACGTCCTGACTTTC. Translated, it gives CAIKRGVAGVSAGANVLTF.

The chain combines TRBV7-8 with TRBJ1-2; D not certain. The germline gives CDR1 SGHVS, CDR2 FQNEAQ. The CDR3 extends over 12 amino acids. V was shortened by 1 base and J by 6 bases, with 6 bases between the two germline ends. As DNA, the CDR3 is TGTGCCAGCAGCTTAGACAGAGATGGCTACACCTTC. Translation gives CASSLDRDGYTF.

The chain employs TRBV5-1 and TRBJ2-6; 10 bases are a match to TRBD1. Looked up from germline, CDR1 is SGHRS and CDR2 is YFSETQ. With V trimmed by 3 bases and J by 0 bases, 9 bases remained unmatched. The CDR3 totals 19 residues. The CDR3 bases are TGCGCCAGCAGCTGGGCCGGGACAGGGGCGAGCTCTGGGGCCAACGTCCTGACTTTC. It yields the protein CASSWAGTGASSGANVLTF.

The V and J genes are TRBV19 and TRBJ1-4, with a possible D match to TRBD1 (6 bases). Germline V gene data show CDR1 as LNHDA and CDR2 as SQIVND (reference sequence). The CDR3 length is 17 residues. V was clipped by 4 bases and J by 3 bases, with 18 bases between them. DNA of the CDR3: TGTGCCAGTAGTACTACCCGCGGGGGGGCGGCTAATGAAAAACTGTTTTTT. Its translation is CASSTTRGGAANEKLFF. The full variable domain, its missing parts supplied by reference TRBV19 and TRBJ1-4, is DGGITQSPKYLFRKEGQNVTLSCEQNLNHDAMYWYRQDPGQGLRLIYYSQIVNDFQKGDIAEGYSVSREKKESFPLTVTSAQKNPTAFYLCASSTTRGGAANEKLFFGSGTQLSVL.

The chain couples TRBV6-1 to TRBJ2-2, with TRBD1 as a possible D gene (7 bases). Germline CDR1 MNHNS, CDR2 SASEGT. The V end lost 4 bases, the J end lost 5 bases, and 17 bases lay between the germline ends. The CDR3 is 16 amino acids. The CDR3 reads CASSGFRGAGTGELFF. The CDR3 bases are TGTGCCAGCAGTGGGTTCAGGGGGGCCGGTACCGGGGAGCTGTTTTTT.

This clone is medium-sized in the sample. The chain couples TRBV5-1 to TRBJ1-2, with D unresolved. The CDR3 contains 13 residues. Trimming stripped 0 bases from V and 8 bases from J, with 11 bases between. Germline CDR1 reads SGHRS; CDR2 reads YFSETQ. CDR3 region: CASSLDSQRGYTF. In DNA, the CDR3 is TGCGCCAGCAGCTTGGATTCGCAGAGGGGCTACACCTTC.